Shown below are 28 T cell receptor beta chains from a single sample sequenced in a study of T cells in Graves' hyperthyroidism and ophthalmopathy. Amplification of TCR beta CDR3 regions used RNA as the template. The HTBI primer set drove a first-round RT-PCR of the TCR CDR3. One entry per CDR3 protein results from TCRdb running MiXCR on the multiplex PCR reads. Counted here are 300,000 to 400,000 distinct CDR3 sequences, 21% occurring once; the ten biggest clones make up roughly 52%. The material sequenced was blood. These receptors originate from a woman between 45 and 60 years old with Graves' hyperthyroidism.

The V call is TRBV2, the J call TRBJ2-6; no clear D. The V gene lost 8 bases and the J gene lost 0 bases, with 14 bases spanning the gap. CDR3 length: 16 residues. Germline V gene data show CDR1 as SNHLY and CDR2 as FYNNEI. CDR3 sequence (DNA): TGTGCCAGCCCACCTGAGAGTAGCTCTGGGGCCAACGTCCTGACTTTC. Its protein product is CASPPESSSGANVLTF.

The V gene is TRBV6-1, the J gene TRBJ1-6, with D tentatively TRBD1 (6 bases). This CDR3 comprises 14 residues. V dropped 11 bases and J dropped 7 bases, with 18 bases sitting between them. Per germline, CDR1 MNHNS and CDR2 SASEGT. The CDR3 loop is CAARGTGNNSPLHF. The CDR3 DNA follows: TGTGCCGCCCGGGGTACAGGGAACAATTCACCCCTCCACTTT.

This clonotype was counted once. The V call is TRBV20-1, the J call TRBJ2-5, with a weak D call TRBD2 (5 bases). Germline V gene data show CDR1 as DFQATT and CDR2 as SNEGSKA (reference sequence). This CDR3 is 13 amino acids long. V was trimmed by 3 bases and J by 2 bases, leaving 10 bases between them. The CDR3 is CSASYRGQETQYF. CDR3 DNA sequence: TGCAGTGCTAGTTACCGGGGACAAGAGACCCAGTACTTC.

The chain is built from TRBV11-3 and TRBJ2-1; 14 nucleotides agree with TRBD2. Germline CDR1 reads SGHNT; CDR2 reads YENEEA. The V segment lost 4 bases and the J segment 7 bases; nucleotides outside the gene matches: 27. This CDR3 is built from 23 residues. This CDR3 is CASSSPGLTNFGTSGSGRNEQFF. As DNA, the CDR3 is TGTGCCAGCAGCTCACCCGGCCTTACCAACTTCGGGACTAGCGGGAGTGGGCGGAATGAGCAGTTCTTC. The full variable domain, completed using reference TRBV11-3 and TRBJ2-1, is EAGVVQSPRYKIIEKKQPVAFWCNPISGHNTLYWYLQNLGQGPELLIRYENEEAVDDSQLPKDRFSAERLKGVDSTLKIQPAELGDSAVYLCASSSPGLTNFGTSGSGRNEQFFGPGTRLTVL.

This chain joins TRBV5-1 and TRBJ2-1; D perhaps matches TRBD2 (5 bases). Trimming took 2 bases from V and 5 from J, leaving 14 bases between them. Germline-derived CDR1 and CDR2 are SGHRS and YFSETQ. The CDR3 is 15 residues long. CDR3 residues: CASSLGGFEHNEQFF. CDR3 bases: TGCGCCAGCAGCTTAGGAGGATTCGAGCACAATGAGCAGTTCTTC.

Ten or more counts support this clonotype. The chain recombines TRBV6-1 with TRBJ2-1, with 12 bases matching TRBD2. Per germline, CDR1 MNHNS and CDR2 SASEGT. The CDR3 has 14 amino acids. V shed 4 bases and J 9 bases; nucleotides not matched to a gene: 4. The CDR3 DNA reads as TGTGCCAGCAGTGCACTAGCGGGAGGTGGTGAGCAGTTCTTC. Translation: CASSALAGGGEQFF.

This chain links TRBV18 with TRBJ2-2; no firm D call. Trimming removed 4 bases from V and 5 bases from J, with 8 bases in between. The length of the CDR3 is 13 residues. Germline CDR1 reads KGHSH; CDR2 reads LQKENI. This CDR3 is CASSLQATGELFF. The DNA for the CDR3 is TGTGCCAGCTCACTTCAAGCGACCGGGGAGCTGTTTTTT.

The V call is TRBV9, the J call TRBJ1-1, with D possibly matching TRBD1 (6 bases). Trimming removed 4 bases from V and 6 bases from J, with 16 bases in between. The germline V gene encodes CDR1 SGDLS and CDR2 YYNGEE. This CDR3 comprises 14 residues. CDR3 loop: CASSRKGHPSEAFF. The CDR3, as DNA: TGTGCCAGCAGCAGGAAGGGACACCCATCTGAAGCTTTCTTT.

The V call is TRBV9, the J call TRBJ2-6; D could derive from TRBD1 or TRBD2 (6 bases each). Trimming shortened V by 3 bases and J by 3 bases, and 25 bases separated the two germline ends. This CDR3 has 20 residues. Germline-derived CDR1 and CDR2 are SGDLS and YYNGEE. CDR3 sequence (DNA): TGTGCCAGCAGCGACCACAGGGCGCGGGAATCCCGTTATGGGGCCAACGTCCTGACTTTC. Protein: CASSDHRARESRYGANVLTF.

This chain joins TRBV7-2 and TRBJ2-7; TRBD1 matches 8 bases. Germline CDR1 reads SGHTA; CDR2 reads FQGNSA. There are 15 residues in the CDR3. J lost 5 bases, V lost 3 bases, and 9 bases had no gene match. In nucleotides, the CDR3 is TGTGCCAGCAGCTTTCTTGGGCAGGGGGCCAACGAGCAGTACTTC. This codes for CASSFLGQGANEQYF. Based on the CDR3 plus reference TRBV7-2 and TRBJ2-7, the full variable domain is GAGVSQSPSNKVTEKGKDVELRCDPISGHTALYWYRQSLGQGLEFLIYFQGNSAPDKSGLPSDRFSAERTGGSVSTLTIQRTQQEDSAVYLCASSFLGQGANEQYFGPGTRLTVT.

This clonotype was counted at least ten times. The chain employs TRBV28 and TRBJ2-1, with TRBD1 identical over 10 bases. Germline lookup yields CDR1 MDHEN and CDR2 SYDVKM. The CDR3 contains 16 residues. Trimming cost V 5 bases and J 8 bases; bases outside gene matches: 12. The CDR3 DNA reads TGTGCCAGCAGTCCACTCGGGGACAGGGGCTGGGATGAGCAGTTCTTC. Its protein is CASSPLGDRGWDEQFF.

This clonotype was found many times. J is TRBJ2-5 and V is TRBV5-6; D remains ambiguous. Trimming pared 0 bases from V and 1 base from J, leaving 4 bases between. CDR3 length equals 13 residues. From germline, CDR1 is SGHDT and CDR2 YYEEEE. CDR3 DNA: TGTGCCAGCAGCTTGGGCACCCAAGAGACCCAGTACTTC. Protein product: CASSLGTQETQYF.

This clonotype was counted many times. This CDR3 reads CATSGTSGRAGTDTQYF. DNA for the CDR3: TGTGCCACCAGTGGGACTAGCGGGAGGGCCGGAACAGATACGCAGTATTTT. The gene calls are TRBV24-1 and TRBJ2-3; 15 positions match TRBD2. Germline V gives CDR1 KGHDR, CDR2 SFDVKD. The CDR3 runs to 17 residues. The V gene end was trimmed by 5 bases and the J gene end by 3 bases; junction bases not matched to a gene: 5.

This clonotype was seen at least ten times. The chain recombines TRBV28 with TRBJ2-6; TRBD2 aligns across 7 bases. The CDR3 length is 16 residues. Germline V gives CDR1 MDHEN, CDR2 SYDVKM. V was clipped by 2 bases and J by 1 base; unmatched bases: 2. CDR3 sequence: CASSLPGGSGANVLTF. Written as DNA, the CDR3 is TGTGCCAGCAGTTTACCGGGGGGATCTGGGGCCAACGTCCTGACTTTC.

V and J are TRBV7-2 and TRBJ2-7; maybe TRBD2 (6 bases). V shed 6 bases and J shed 0 bases, with 12 bases lying between them. CDR1 and CDR2 (germline): SGHTA, FQGNSA. This CDR3 comprises 14 residues. CDR3: CASSTSRVSYEQYF. DNA for the CDR3: TGTGCCAGCAGTACTAGCAGGGTCTCCTACGAGCAGTACTTC.

In its sample, this clonotype was seen many times. The J gene is TRBJ2-5, the V gene TRBV5-5; 11 bases agree with TRBD1. The CDR3 runs 16 residues. Germline V lookup: CDR1 SGHKS, CDR2 YYEKEE (reference sequence). Unmatched junction bases numbered 6, after V lost 4 bases and J lost 1 base. This chain's CDR3 is CASSSGQGAPQETQYF. CDR3 bases: TGTGCCAGCAGCAGCGGACAGGGGGCGCCCCAAGAGACCCAGTACTTC.

In this sample, this clonotype turned up many times. The CDR3 spells CASNDWASGDQETQYF. In DNA, the CDR3 is TGTGCCAGCAACGACTGGGCTAGCGGGGATCAAGAGACCCAGTACTTC. The chain recombines TRBV2 with TRBJ2-5; TRBD2 aligns across 9 bases. The CDR3 consists of 16 residues. Germline loops: CDR1 SNHLY, CDR2 FYNNEI. V was clipped by 7 bases and J by 2 bases; unmatched bases: 11. Full variable domain (outside the CDR3, taken from reference TRBV2 and TRBJ2-5): EPEVTQTPSHQVTQMGQEVILRCVPISNHLYFYWYRQILGQKVEFLVSFYNNEISEKSEIFDDQFSVERPDGSNFTLKIRSTKLEDSAMYFCASNDWASGDQETQYFGPGTRLLVL.

The chain couples TRBV20-1 to TRBJ1-2, with TRBD1 identical over 8 bases. J lost 4 bases, V lost 6 bases, and 10 bases had no gene match. Germline V gives CDR1 DFQATT, CDR2 SNEGSKA (reference sequence). The CDR3 loop spans 14 amino acids. Here the CDR3 reads CSAAQGQGAYGYTF. The CDR3 coding sequence is TGCAGTGCCGCACAAGGACAGGGCGCCTATGGCTACACCTTC.

This clonotype has a count of ten or more. J is TRBJ1-1 and V is TRBV19, with 9 nucleotides matching TRBD1. Per the germline V gene, CDR1 is LNHDA and CDR2 is SQIVND (reference sequence). V trimming: 6 bases; J trimming: 4 bases; junction bases outside the gene matches: 9. The CDR3 totals 15 residues. CDR3 sequence: CASSRRSDRGTEAFF. The CDR3 region has the DNA TGTGCCAGTAGCCGCCGTTCGGACAGGGGCACTGAAGCTTTCTTT. Full variable domain (outside the CDR3, taken from reference TRBV19 and TRBJ1-1): DGGITQSPKYLFRKEGQNVTLSCEQNLNHDAMYWYRQDPGQGLRLIYYSQIVNDFQKGDIAEGYSVSREKKESFPLTVTSAQKNPTAFYLCASSRRSDRGTEAFFGQGTRLTVV.

The chain couples TRBV12-5 to TRBJ2-1; D is possibly TRBD2 (6 bases). Trimming left V 3 bases short and J 4 bases short, with 16 bases between. Germline CDR1 and CDR2: LGHNT and FRNRAP. This CDR3 contains 16 residues. The CDR3 spells CASGLGAGPQYNEQFF. The CDR3 DNA reads TGTGCTAGTGGTTTAGGAGCGGGCCCACAGTACAATGAGCAGTTCTTC.

At least ten counts were recorded for this clonotype. The rearrangement links TRBV29-1 to TRBJ2-3; 7 bases agree with TRBD2. V shed 2 bases and J 0 bases; nucleotides not matched to a gene: 5. The CDR3 consists of 15 residues. CDR1 and CDR2 (germline): SQVTM, ANQGSEA. Here the CDR3 reads CSVERGGPSTDTQYF. The CDR3 DNA reads as TGCAGCGTTGAAAGGGGAGGGCCTAGCACAGATACGCAGTATTTT.

Here the CDR3 reads CASSKRSVQYF. CDR3 sequence (DNA): TGTGCCAGCAGCAAAAGGAGTGTCCAGTACTTC. This chain links TRBV6-1 with TRBJ2-5; D is ambiguous. V gave up 6 bases and J gave up 10 bases, with 12 bases separating them. Germline V gene sequence: CDR1 MNHNS, CDR2 SASEGT. The CDR3 extends over 11 amino acids.

This sequence joins TRBV30 and TRBJ1-4, with a possible D match to TRBD1 (6 bases). The V and J ends lost 6 bases and 7 bases respectively, with 15 bases between them. Germline values: CDR1 GTSNPN, CDR2 SVGIG (reference sequence). This CDR3 is 13 amino acids long. DNA of the CDR3: TGTGCCTGCCTTGGGGGGCGCGGTGAAAAACTGTTTTTT. Its translation: CACLGGRGEKLFF.

V and J are TRBV4-2 and TRBJ2-3; 10 bases agree with TRBD2. J was trimmed by 4 bases and V by 1 base; bases with no gene match: 11. CDR1 LGHNA and CDR2 YNFKEQ come from the germline V gene. CDR3 size: 18 residues. The CDR3 bases are TGTGCCAGCAGCCAAGTGGCCCCAGCGGGAGGGAGGGCAGATACGCAGTATTTT. The encoded protein is CASSQVAPAGGRADTQYF.

This clonotype has only a few counts. The rearrangement uses TRBV20-1 and TRBJ1-6; TRBD1 matches at 8 bases. CDR1 is DFQATT and CDR2 is SNEGSKA in the germline V gene (reference sequence). The CDR3 loop spans 16 amino acids. The junction had 14 bases not matched to a gene; V was cut back by 5 bases and J by 8 bases. The CDR3 nucleotides are TGCAGTGCTCCCCCCGGGACAGGATCTCTTGATTCACCCCTCCACTTT. As protein: CSAPPGTGSLDSPLHF.

This clonotype has a handful of counts. The rearrangement joins TRBV27 to TRBJ1-6, with D maybe TRBD1 (5 bases). Trimming took off 7 bases at V and 7 bases at J, with 17 bases between the two ends. The CDR3 is 15 residues long. Germline lookup yields CDR1 MNHEY and CDR2 SMNVEV (reference sequence). The DNA of the CDR3 is TGTGCCAGCAACGTGTACGGGGGAGGGAATTCACCCCTCCACTTT. Translated, it gives CASNVYGGGNSPLHF.

This clonotype has a count of ten or more. The V call is TRBV5-1, the J call TRBJ1-5; the match to TRBD1 covers 7 bases. V gave up 3 bases and J gave up 4 bases; unmatched junction bases: 7. This CDR3 is built from 15 residues. Germline values: CDR1 SGHRS, CDR2 YFSETQ. The CDR3 sequence is CASSSGETGNQPQHF. Written as DNA, the CDR3 is TGCGCCAGCAGCTCGGGAGAGACAGGGAATCAGCCCCAGCATTTT. The full variable domain, rest sourced from reference TRBV5-1 and TRBJ1-5, is KAGVTQTPRYLIKTRGQQVTLSCSPISGHRSVSWYQQTPGQGLQFLFEYFSETQRNKGNFPGRFSGRQFSNSRSEMNVSTLELGDSALYLCASSSGETGNQPQHFGDGTRLSIL.

This clonotype has ten or more counts. The CDR3 reads CSSKLAGGSNEQFF. In DNA form, the CDR3 reads TGCAGTTCGAAACTAGCGGGAGGTAGCAATGAGCAGTTCTTC. V and J are TRBV20-1 and TRBJ2-1; 12 bases match TRBD2. Trimming cost V 8 bases and J 6 bases; bases outside gene matches: 8. This CDR3 is built from 14 residues. Germline V CDR1 and CDR2: DFQATT, SNEGSKA (reference sequence).